Below are 9 T cell receptor beta chains sequenced from a single sample in a study of beta chain features in type 1 diabetes. Isolated RNA was reverse transcribed in full, so expressed TCRB transcripts were sequenced. Generated by immunoSEQ multiplex PCR, the TCRdb table keeps only in-frame clones and is missing some. The sample gives more than 150,000 clones, approximately 8.4% of which show up once; over 2% is in the top ten. Source material: central memory CD4+ T cells from blood. All receptors come from a woman between 18 and 29 years old in good health.

In its sample, this clone was seen a few times. The rearrangement joins TRBV4-1 to TRBJ2-1; D call uncertain. V lost 0 bases to trimming and J lost 1 base, with 10 bases between them. The germline gives CDR1 MGHRA, CDR2 YSYEKL. This CDR3 spans 16 amino acids. The CDR3 loop is CASSQDRSHSYNEQFF. The CDR3 coding sequence is TGCGCCAGCAGCCAAGATAGGAGTCATTCCTACAATGAGCAGTTCTTC.

A few counts support this clone. The chain employs TRBV30 and TRBJ2-2, with D uncertain. The CDR3 has 12 amino acids. V was trimmed by 5 bases and J by 3 bases, leaving 7 bases between them. Germline V gene sequence: CDR1 GTSNPN, CDR2 SVGIG (reference sequence). The CDR3 DNA follows: TGTGCCTGGTCTATGGACACCGGGGAGCTGTTTTTT. Translation gives CAWSMDTGELFF.

This clone was recorded a few times. J is TRBJ1-4 and V is TRBV11-2, with 7 bases matching TRBD1. The CDR3 is made up of 14 amino acids. Germline V gives CDR1 SGHAT, CDR2 FQNNGV. V was clipped by 5 bases and J by 7 bases; unmatched bases: 7. The CDR3 nucleotides read TGTGCCAGCAGCCCAGGACAGGTCGCTGAAAAACTGTTTTTT. It is translated as CASSPGQVAEKLFF.

This clone occurred a few times. The V and J genes are TRBV11-2 and TRBJ2-5; 9 bases are shared with TRBD2. V shed 5 bases and J 5 bases; nucleotides not matched to a gene: 15. CDR1 and CDR2 from the germline V gene are SGHAT and FQNNGV. The CDR3 sequence is 17 residues long. CDR3 in amino acids: CASSPEGSGRPWETQYF. Here the CDR3 DNA reads TGTGCCAGCAGCCCTGAGGGTAGCGGGAGACCGTGGGAGACCCAGTACTTC.

This clone was found a few times. V is TRBV5-4 and J is TRBJ2-3; 8 bases are shared with TRBD2. Germline CDR1 reads SGHNT; CDR2 reads YYREEE (reference sequence). The CDR3 consists of 15 residues. V lost 7 bases and J lost 5; bases outside the gene matches: 12. Written as DNA, the CDR3 is TGTGCCAGCGGGATTATAGCGGGAAGAGGAGATACGCAGTATTTT. It codes for CASGIIAGRGDTQYF. Based on the CDR3 plus reference TRBV5-4 and TRBJ2-3, the full variable domain is ETGVTQSPTHLIKTRGQQVTLRCSSQSGHNTVSWYQQALGQGPQFIFQYYREEENGRGNFPPRFSGLQFPNYSSELNVNALELDDSALYLCASGIIAGRGDTQYFGPGTRLTVL.

This clone was counted only a few times. The chain links TRBV7-2 to TRBJ1-6; unclear D gene. This CDR3 spans 12 amino acids. In germline, CDR1 is SGHTA, CDR2 FQGNSA. The V and J ends lost 5 bases and 4 bases respectively, with 3 bases between them. This CDR3 is CASSLYNSPLHF. CDR3 DNA sequence: TGTGCCAGCAGCCTTTATAATTCACCCCTCCACTTT.

This clone was counted between two and nine times. The chain recombines TRBV4-2 with TRBJ1-2, with 7 nucleotides matching TRBD1. CDR1 LGHNA and CDR2 YNFKEQ come from the germline V gene. J lost 6 bases, V lost 0 bases, and 10 bases had no gene match. This CDR3 region has 16 residues. CDR3 in amino acids: CASSQEAGTETHGYTF. The DNA for the CDR3 is TGTGCCAGCAGCCAAGAGGCCGGGACAGAAACACATGGCTACACCTTC.

The chain carries TRBV7-9 and TRBJ2-6, with a possible D match to TRBD1 (6 bases). The CDR3 covers 16 residues. Germline V CDR1 and CDR2: SEHNR, FQNEAQ (reference sequence). V lost 8 bases to trimming and J lost 0 bases, with 14 bases between them. In nucleotides, the CDR3 is TGTGCCAGCCGGGAAGGACAGACCTCTGGGGCCAACGTCCTGACTTTC. Residues: CASREGQTSGANVLTF.

The rearrangement joins TRBV4-2 to TRBJ2-1, with 9 bases fitting TRBD2. Per the germline V gene, CDR1 is LGHNA and CDR2 is YNFKEQ. The CDR3 has 16 residues. V lost 1 base, J lost 5 bases, and 6 bases stayed unmatched. Written as DNA, the CDR3 is TGTGCCAGCAGCCAAGTCCCTAGCGGGGTACACAATGAGCAGTTCTTC. Translated: CASSQVPSGVHNEQFF.